This T cell receptor (beta chain) was recovered during a study of blood T cells in healthy people across ages. Study conclusions and caveats: Diversity figures based on one million T cells were deemed too low. CMV status of donors was not determined, possibly confounding expanded clonotype changes.

This clonotype was counted a few times. Its antigen is not identified. Trimming took off 1 base at V and 4 bases at J, with 20 bases between the two ends. The CDR3 is 17 residues long. The germline gives CDR1 SGHRS, CDR2 YFSETQ. Caucasian individuals from Russia who were healthy and aged 6 to 90 acted as donors. A sample-barcoded 5' primer and a J-beta primer mix were used in a second PCR of roughly 6 to 11 cycles. A template-switch adaptor containing 12 random nucleotides labeled each cDNA molecule. MiXCR was run by TCRdb on the 5' RACE reads, yielding one entry per CDR3 protein. In the table there are about 1.1 million distinct CDR3 sequences, around two fifths of which are singletons.

This clonotype originated in a man aged 18 to 35 in good health. This chain joins TRBV5-1 and TRBJ1-2; possible D gene TRBD1, 5 bases. The material sequenced was blood. CDR3 amino acids: CASSLNIPGRGPYGYTF. The CDR3 bases are TGCGCCAGCAGCTTGAATATACCGGGACGCGGTCCCTATGGCTACACCTTC.